This T cell receptor beta chain was found in a study of blood T cells in healthy people across ages. Broader study findings: Diversity of TCR beta per million T cells declined in a roughly linear way with age.

A second PCR, run for about 7 to 11 cycles, used a sample-barcoded 5' primer plus a J-beta primer mix. Every sample returned 2.5 million or more CDR3-containing paired-end reads. TCRdb re-analysed the 5' RACE reads in MiXCR, keeping a single row per CDR3 protein. Here the sample spans roughly 1.9 million distinct CDR3 sequences, 39% being singletons. With respect to this clonotype: The antigen remains unidentified.

V gave up 2 bases and J gave up 6 bases; unmatched junction bases: 9. From germline, CDR1 is SGDLS and CDR2 YYNGEE. This CDR3 has 15 residues. This TCR was recovered from a human donor in good health. The specimen was blood. The chain has TRBV9 and TRBJ2-3; 7 bases line up with TRBD2. CDR3 bases: TGTGCCAGCAGCGTGGGGACTACCCACACGGATACGCAGTATTTT. Translation: CASSVGTTHTDTQYF.